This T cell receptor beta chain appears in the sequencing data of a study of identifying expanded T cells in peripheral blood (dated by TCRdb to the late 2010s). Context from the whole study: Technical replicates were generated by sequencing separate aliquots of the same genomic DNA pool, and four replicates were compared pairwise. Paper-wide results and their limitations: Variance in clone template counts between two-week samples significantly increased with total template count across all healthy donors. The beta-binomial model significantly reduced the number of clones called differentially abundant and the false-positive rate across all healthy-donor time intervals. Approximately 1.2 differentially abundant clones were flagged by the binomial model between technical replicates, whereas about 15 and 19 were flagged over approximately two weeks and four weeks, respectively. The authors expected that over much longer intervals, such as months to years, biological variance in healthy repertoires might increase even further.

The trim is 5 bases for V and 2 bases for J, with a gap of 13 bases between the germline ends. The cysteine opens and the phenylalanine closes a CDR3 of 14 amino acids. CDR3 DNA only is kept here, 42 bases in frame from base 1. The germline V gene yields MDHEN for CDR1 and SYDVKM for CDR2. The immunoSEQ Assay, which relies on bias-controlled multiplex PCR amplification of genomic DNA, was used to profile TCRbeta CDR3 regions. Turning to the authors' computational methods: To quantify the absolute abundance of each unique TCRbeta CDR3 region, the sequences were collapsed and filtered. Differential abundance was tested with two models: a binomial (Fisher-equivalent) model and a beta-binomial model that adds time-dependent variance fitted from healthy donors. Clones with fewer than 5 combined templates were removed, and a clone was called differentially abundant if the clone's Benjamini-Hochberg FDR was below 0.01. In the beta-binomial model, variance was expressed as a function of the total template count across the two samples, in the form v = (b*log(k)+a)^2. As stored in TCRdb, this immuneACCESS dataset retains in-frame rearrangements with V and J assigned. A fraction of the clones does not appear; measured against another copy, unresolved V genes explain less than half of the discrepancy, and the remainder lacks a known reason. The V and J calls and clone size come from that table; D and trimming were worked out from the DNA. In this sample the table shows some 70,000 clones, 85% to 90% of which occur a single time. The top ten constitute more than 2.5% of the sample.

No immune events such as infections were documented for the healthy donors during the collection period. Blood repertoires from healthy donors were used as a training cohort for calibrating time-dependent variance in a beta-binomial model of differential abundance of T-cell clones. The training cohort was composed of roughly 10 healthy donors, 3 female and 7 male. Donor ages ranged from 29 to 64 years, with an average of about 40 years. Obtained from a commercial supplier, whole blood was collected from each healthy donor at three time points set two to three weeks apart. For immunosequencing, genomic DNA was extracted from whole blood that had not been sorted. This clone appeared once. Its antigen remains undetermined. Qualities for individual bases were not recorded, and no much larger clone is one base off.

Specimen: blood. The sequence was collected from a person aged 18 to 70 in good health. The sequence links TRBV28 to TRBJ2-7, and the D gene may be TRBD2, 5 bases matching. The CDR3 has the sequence CASSAFGGPYEQYF. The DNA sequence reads TGTGCCAGCAGTGCCTTTGGAGGTCCCTACGAGCAGTACTTC.